The source of this T cell receptor (beta chain) is a study of shared clonotypes between healthy human individuals (dated by TCRdb to about 2020). Background on the whole study: The cohort comprised a couple of women and a few men aged 18 to 49 years. For each donor, CD4 naive and CD4 memory were each run on three plates, CD8 naive on two plates, and CD8 memory on one plate. To estimate repertoire size and how much clonotypes are shared between individuals, the study performed deep sequencing of blood TCR repertoires from a handful of healthy adults. To increase sequencing depth and limit assay-specific biases, different laboratories used diverse techniques to prepare libraries and sequence TCR repertoires. Each donor's leukapheresis produced roughly between roughly 0.85 and 9 billion PBMCs.

The research as a whole found: Compared with non-shared clonotypes, the clonotypes found in all four sorted-subset donors had higher generation probabilities. Sampling was limited to blood, and TCR repertoires in tissue likely differ from TCR repertoires in blood. Sharing across a few donors was observed for roughly 5.4% of naive CD4, over 3% of naive CD8, 2% to 2.5% of memory CD4, and around 0.42% of memory CD8 clonotypes. Naive subsets generally had larger estimated clonotype richness than memory subsets. Pairwise subsampling indicated that sequencing depth was expected to affect the degree of clonotype sharing among donors. Incomplete sequencing was indicated by rarefaction of sorted-subset datasets, despite the large sequencing depth. The genetic and exposure-history diversity represented was limited by the small number of donors.

The donors were healthy, HIV-negative adults with no recently reported acute infections or vaccinations. Every donor was a Caucasian adult residing in Nashville, Tennessee, USA. Magnetic negative selection was used to enrich CD4+ T cells, after which naive cells were positively selected on CD45RA and the negative fraction became the memory subset. Blood was collected by leukapheresis, and PBMCs were isolated by Ficoll-Histopaque density gradient centrifugation and then cryopreserved in liquid nitrogen vapor phase. Purity and quantity of every magnetically sorted T cell population were checked by analytical flow cytometry. Genomic DNA was isolated from each sorted fraction and quantified by UV absorbance on a Nanodrop 2000c. The CDR1 and CDR2 encoded by the germline V gene (reference sequence) are GTSNPN and SVGIG. The germline ends are 8 bases apart after V is trimmed by 3 bases and J by 3 bases. Counted from cysteine to phenylalanine, this CDR3 has 12 amino acids. Only the CDR3 part of the read is kept: 36 bases, read in frame from the first base.

A word on this clone: Its cognate antigen has yet to be identified. No base quality information exists; no much larger clone differs at one position.

Using the deep immunoSEQ assay, TCR CDR3 regions were amplified from genomic DNA by multiplex PCR. For each cell subset, the extracted genomic DNA was distributed evenly across all wells of several immunoSEQ 96-well plates, and each plate served as one replicate. For sorted subsets, 150 to 250 ng genomic DNA, equal to about 30,000 T cell genomes, was loaded into each replicate PCR. The purified libraries were quantified using a Qubit 3.0 fluorometer, sized with a Bioanalyzer 2100, and then quantified again using the KAPA Library Quantification kit. Every immunoSEQ 96-well plate was sequenced on a separate single-read 150-cycle Illumina NextSeq 550 flow cell. The published analysis was carried out like this. Because only junctional sequences without quality scores were contained in the immunoSEQ output, filtering matching that applied to full-length reads could not be performed. To assign V/J genes and CDR3, sequences were annotated using PyIR, a Python wrapper for IgBLAST v1.9, with IMGT germline references. Any read was removed if the V/J assignment was weak (E-value above 1e-6), the CDR3 was missing, or the read contained stop codons, out-of-frame junctions, or ambiguous translated residues. V3J clonotypes were defined as sequences sharing the same inferred V gene, J gene, and CDR3 amino acid sequence. Percentage overlap between repertoires was computed as shared unique clonotypes divided by the size of the smaller repertoire. Three approaches were used to assess repertoire richness: RTK rarefaction, the Chao1 estimator, and Recon v2.1 estimates of unobserved clonotypes. Generation probabilities were computed with OLGA for all TCRbeta clonotypes obtained by the gDNA method from four donors. The table was pulled from immuneACCESS by TCRdb, which kept in-frame rearrangements only. Such tables lose some clones; where checked, under half of the loss comes from unresolved V genes, and the rest has no known cause. V and J calls and clone size are given by that table; D and trimming were obtained from the DNA. Within this sample are more than 2 million clones, with roughly 94% of them counted one time only. More than 0.1% of the sample is held by the ten biggest clonotypes.

The TCR was taken from a man younger than 30 in good health. Sequencing input: naive CD4+ T cells sorted from blood. The cell subset or site label corresponds to: CD45RA+ positively selected. This sequence uses TRBV30 and TRBJ1-1; the D segment cannot be called with confidence. The bases are TGTGCCTGGAGCGTTCCCCACACTGAAGCTTTCTTT. Translated, this is CAWSVPHTEAFF.